A single TCR beta chain is shown here with its context. Germline loops: CDR1 MDHEN, CDR2 SYDVKM. This CDR3 is 13 amino acids long. Trimming took 5 bases from V and 5 from J, leaving 11 bases between them. A case of COVID-19 had been met by exposed participants within 2 weeks before study entry. Sequencing was performed with immunoSEQ multiplex PCR; in TCRdb, only in-frame clones are kept and a portion is missing. The table lists roughly 430,000 clones, about 88% of them singletons. This sample is part of a study of blood T cell repertoires in COVID-19. On the study more broadly: Acute-phase and convalescent COVID-19 samples originated in the United States, Italy and Spain.

The clonotype originates from a woman between 18 and 29 years old who had been exposed to COVID-19. The specimen sequenced was PBMCs or T cells enriched from blood (not recorded which). The rearrangement links TRBV28 to TRBJ2-3; a possible D gene is TRBD1 (5 bases). This CDR3 reads CASSVRRGDTQYF. Written as DNA, the CDR3 is TGTGCCAGCAGTGTGCGAAGGGGAGATACGCAGTATTTT.